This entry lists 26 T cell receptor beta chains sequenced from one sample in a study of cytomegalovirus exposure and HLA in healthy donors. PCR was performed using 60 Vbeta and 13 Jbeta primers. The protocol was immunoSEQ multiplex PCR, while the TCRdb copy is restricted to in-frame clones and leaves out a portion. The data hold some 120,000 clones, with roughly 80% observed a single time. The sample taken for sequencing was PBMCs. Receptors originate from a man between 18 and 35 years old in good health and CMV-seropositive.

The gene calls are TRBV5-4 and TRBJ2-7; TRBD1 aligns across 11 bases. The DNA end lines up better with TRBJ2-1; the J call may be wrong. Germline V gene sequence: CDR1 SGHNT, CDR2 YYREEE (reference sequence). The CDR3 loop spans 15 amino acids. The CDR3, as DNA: TGTGCCAGCAGCTTAGGACAGGGGGCTTATTATGAGCAGTTCTTC. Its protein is CASSLGQGAYYEQFF.

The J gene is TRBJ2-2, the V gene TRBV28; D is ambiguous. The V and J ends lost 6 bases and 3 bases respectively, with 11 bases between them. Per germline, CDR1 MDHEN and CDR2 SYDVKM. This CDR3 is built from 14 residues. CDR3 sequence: CASRAMVHTGELFF. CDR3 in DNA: TGTGCCAGCAGAGCGATGGTCCACACCGGGGAGCTGTTTTTT. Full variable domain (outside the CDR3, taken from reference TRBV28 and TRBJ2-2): DVKVTQSSRYLVKRTGEKVFLECVQDMDHENMFWYRQDPGLGLRLIYFSYDVKMKEKGDIPEGYSVSREKKERFSLILESASTNQTSMYLCASRAMVHTGELFFGEGSRLTVL.

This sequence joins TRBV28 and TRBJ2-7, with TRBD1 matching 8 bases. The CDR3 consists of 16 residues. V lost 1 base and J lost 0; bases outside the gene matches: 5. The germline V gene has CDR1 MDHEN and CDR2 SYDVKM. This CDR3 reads CASSLFLGTGSYEQYF. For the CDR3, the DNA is TGTGCCAGCAGTTTATTTCTGGGGACAGGCTCCTACGAGCAGTACTTC.

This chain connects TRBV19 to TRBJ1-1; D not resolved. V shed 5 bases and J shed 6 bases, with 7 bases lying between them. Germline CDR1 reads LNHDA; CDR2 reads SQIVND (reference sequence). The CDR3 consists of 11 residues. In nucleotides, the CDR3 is TGTGCCAGTAGTTTGGCCGCTGAAGCTTTCTTT. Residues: CASSLAAEAFF.

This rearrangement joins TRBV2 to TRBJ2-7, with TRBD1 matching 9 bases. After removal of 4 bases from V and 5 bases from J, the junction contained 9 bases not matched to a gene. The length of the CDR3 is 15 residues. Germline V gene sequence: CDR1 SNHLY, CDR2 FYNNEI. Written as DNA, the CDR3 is TGTGCCAGCAGTGCAGGGACAGGGTTGTTGCACGAGCAGTACTTC. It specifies CASSAGTGLLHEQYF. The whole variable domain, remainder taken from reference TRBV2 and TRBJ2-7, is EPEVTQTPSHQVTQMGQEVILRCVPISNHLYFYWYRQILGQKVEFLVSFYNNEISEKSEIFDDQFSVERPDGSNFTLKIRSTKLEDSAMYFCASSAGTGLLHEQYFGPGTRLTVT.

The CDR3 sequence is CAISEPLAGGTDTQYF. The CDR3 DNA reads as TGTGCCATCAGTGAGCCGCTAGCGGGGGGGACAGATACGCAGTATTTT. V usage is TRBV10-3 and J usage is TRBJ2-3, with 12 bases identical to TRBD2. J lost 3 bases, V lost 2 bases, and 3 bases had no gene match. CDR3 length equals 16 residues. Germline V gives CDR1 ENHRY, CDR2 SYGVKD.

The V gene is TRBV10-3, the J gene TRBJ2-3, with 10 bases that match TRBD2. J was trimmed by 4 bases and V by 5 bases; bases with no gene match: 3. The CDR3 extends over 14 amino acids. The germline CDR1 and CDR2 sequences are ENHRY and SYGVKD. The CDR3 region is CAISSGGVADTQYF. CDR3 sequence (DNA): TGTGCCATCAGTAGCGGGGGGGTTGCAGATACGCAGTATTTT.

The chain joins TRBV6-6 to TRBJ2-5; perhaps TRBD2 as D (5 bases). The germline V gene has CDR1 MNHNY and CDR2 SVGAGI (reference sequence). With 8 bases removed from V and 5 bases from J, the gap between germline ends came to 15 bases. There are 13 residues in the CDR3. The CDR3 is CASSHSGSETQYF. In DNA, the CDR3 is TGTGCCAGCTCCCACAGCGGATCCGAGACCCAGTACTTC.

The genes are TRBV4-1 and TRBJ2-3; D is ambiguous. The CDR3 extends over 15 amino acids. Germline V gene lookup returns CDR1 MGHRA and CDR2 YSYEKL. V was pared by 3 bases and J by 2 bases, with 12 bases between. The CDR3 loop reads CASSQGRSFTDTQYF. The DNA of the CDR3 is TGCGCCAGCAGCCAGGGTCGGAGTTTCACAGATACGCAGTATTTT.

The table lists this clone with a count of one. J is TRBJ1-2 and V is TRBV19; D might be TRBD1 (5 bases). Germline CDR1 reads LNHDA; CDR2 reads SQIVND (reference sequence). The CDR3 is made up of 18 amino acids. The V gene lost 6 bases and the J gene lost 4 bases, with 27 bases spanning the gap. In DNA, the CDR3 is TGTGCCAGTAGCCGGGAGATGGGGCCTCCGAGTCGCATCTATGGCTACACCTTC. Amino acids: CASSREMGPPSRIYGYTF.

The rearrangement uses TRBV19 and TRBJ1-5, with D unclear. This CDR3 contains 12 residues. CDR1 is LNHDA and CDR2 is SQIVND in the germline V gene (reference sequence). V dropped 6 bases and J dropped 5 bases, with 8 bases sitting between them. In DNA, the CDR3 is TGTGCCAGTAGCTATCTCCATCAGCCCCAGCATTTT. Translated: CASSYLHQPQHF.

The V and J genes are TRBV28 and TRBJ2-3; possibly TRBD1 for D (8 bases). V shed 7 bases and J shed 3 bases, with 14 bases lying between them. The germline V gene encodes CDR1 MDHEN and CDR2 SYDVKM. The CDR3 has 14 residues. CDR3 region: CASIQGGSTDTQYF. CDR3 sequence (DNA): TGTGCCAGCATACAGGGGGGGTCAACAGATACGCAGTATTTT.

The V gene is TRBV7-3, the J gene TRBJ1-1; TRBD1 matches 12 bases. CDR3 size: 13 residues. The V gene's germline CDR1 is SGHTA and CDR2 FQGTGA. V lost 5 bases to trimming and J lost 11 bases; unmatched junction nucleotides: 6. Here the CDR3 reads CASSTGTGGTAFF. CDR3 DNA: TGTGCCAGCAGCACCGGGACAGGGGGCACGGCTTTCTTT.

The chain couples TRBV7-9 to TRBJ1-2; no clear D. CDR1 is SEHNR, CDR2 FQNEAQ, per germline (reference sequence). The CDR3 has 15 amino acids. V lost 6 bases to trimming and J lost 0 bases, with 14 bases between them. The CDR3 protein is CASSPAAFSNYGYTF. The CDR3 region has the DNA TGTGCCAGCAGTCCTGCGGCCTTCTCTAACTATGGCTACACCTTC.

The CDR3 region is CASSHGQGAGELFF. The CDR3 coding sequence is TGTGCCAGCAGCCACGGACAGGGAGCCGGGGAGCTGTTTTTT. The gene calls are TRBV11-2 and TRBJ2-2; 8 bases line up with TRBD1. The CDR3 runs to 14 residues. CDR1 SGHAT and CDR2 FQNNGV come from the germline V gene. V lost 5 bases, J lost 6 bases, and 5 bases stayed unmatched.

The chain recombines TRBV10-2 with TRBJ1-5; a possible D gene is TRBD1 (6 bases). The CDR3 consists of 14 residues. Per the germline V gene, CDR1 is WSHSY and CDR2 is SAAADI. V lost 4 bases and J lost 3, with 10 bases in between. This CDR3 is CASSVDSSNQPQHF. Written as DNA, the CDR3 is TGCGCCAGCAGTGTGGACAGCTCCAATCAGCCCCAGCATTTT.

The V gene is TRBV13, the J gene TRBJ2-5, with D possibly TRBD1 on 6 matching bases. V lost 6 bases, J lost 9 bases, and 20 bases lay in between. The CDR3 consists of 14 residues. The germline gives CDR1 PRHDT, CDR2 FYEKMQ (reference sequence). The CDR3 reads CASSPGQPSVAQYF. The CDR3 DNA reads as TGTGCCAGCAGTCCCGGACAGCCGTCCGTGGCCCAGTACTTC.

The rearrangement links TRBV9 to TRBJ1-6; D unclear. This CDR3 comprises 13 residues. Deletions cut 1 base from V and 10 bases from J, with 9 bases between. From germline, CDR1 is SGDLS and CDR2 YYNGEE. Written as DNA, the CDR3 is TGTGCCAGCAGCGTACAGAGCGGGTCACCCCTCCACTTT. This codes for CASSVQSGSPLHF.

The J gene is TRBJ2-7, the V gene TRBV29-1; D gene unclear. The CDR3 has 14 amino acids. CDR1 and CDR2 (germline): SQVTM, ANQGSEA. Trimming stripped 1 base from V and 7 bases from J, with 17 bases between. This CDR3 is CSVEVPALPREQYF. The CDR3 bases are TGCAGCGTTGAAGTCCCGGCCCTACCGCGGGAGCAGTACTTC.

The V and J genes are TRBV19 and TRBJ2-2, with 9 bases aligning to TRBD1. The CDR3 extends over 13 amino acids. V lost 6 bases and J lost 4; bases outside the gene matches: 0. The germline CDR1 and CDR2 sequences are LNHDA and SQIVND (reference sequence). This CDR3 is CASRDRGTGELFF. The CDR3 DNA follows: TGTGCCAGTAGGGACAGGGGCACCGGGGAGCTGTTTTTT.

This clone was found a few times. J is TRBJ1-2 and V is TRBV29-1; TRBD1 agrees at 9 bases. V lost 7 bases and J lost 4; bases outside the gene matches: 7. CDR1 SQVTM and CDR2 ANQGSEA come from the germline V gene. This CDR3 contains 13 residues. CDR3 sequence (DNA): TGCAGCGCGAGGGACAGGGAGTCCTATGGCTACACCTTC. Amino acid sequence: CSARDRESYGYTF.

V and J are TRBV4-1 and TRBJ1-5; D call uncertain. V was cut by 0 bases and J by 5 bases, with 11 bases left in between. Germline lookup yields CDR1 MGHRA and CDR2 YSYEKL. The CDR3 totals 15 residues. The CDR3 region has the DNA TGCGCCAGCAGCCAAGATTGGCCAGGTTATCAGCCCCAGCATTTT. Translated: CASSQDWPGYQPQHF.

Written as DNA, the CDR3 is TGCACCAGCAGCCTAGAGGCTAGCGGAAAAGAGACCCAGTACTTC. Translated: CTSSLEASGKETQYF. V gene TRBV1 combines with J gene TRBJ2-5; the D call of TRBD2 is as the table states it, not checked on the DNA. TRBV1 is an annotated pseudogene. The CDR3 length is 15 residues.

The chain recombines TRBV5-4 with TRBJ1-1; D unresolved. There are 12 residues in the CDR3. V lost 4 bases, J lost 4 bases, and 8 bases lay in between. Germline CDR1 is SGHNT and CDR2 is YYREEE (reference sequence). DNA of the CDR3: TGTGCCAGCAGCCCAGATCCCACTGAAGCTTTCTTT. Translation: CASSPDPTEAFF.

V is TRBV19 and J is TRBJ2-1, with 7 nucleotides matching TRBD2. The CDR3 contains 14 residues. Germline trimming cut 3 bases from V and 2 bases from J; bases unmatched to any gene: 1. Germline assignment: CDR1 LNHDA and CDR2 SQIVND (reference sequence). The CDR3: CASSISGTYNEQFF. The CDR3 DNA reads TGTGCCAGTAGTATCAGCGGGACCTACAATGAGCAGTTCTTC. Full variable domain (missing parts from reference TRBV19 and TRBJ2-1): DGGITQSPKYLFRKEGQNVTLSCEQNLNHDAMYWYRQDPGQGLRLIYYSQIVNDFQKGDIAEGYSVSREKKESFPLTVTSAQKNPTAFYLCASSISGTYNEQFFGPGTRLTVL.

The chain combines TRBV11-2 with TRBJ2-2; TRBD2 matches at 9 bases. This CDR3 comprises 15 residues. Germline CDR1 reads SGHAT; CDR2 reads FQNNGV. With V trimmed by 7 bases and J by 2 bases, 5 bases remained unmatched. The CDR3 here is CASTLGLANTGELFF. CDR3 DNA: TGTGCCAGCACCCTGGGACTAGCAAACACCGGGGAGCTGTTTTTT.